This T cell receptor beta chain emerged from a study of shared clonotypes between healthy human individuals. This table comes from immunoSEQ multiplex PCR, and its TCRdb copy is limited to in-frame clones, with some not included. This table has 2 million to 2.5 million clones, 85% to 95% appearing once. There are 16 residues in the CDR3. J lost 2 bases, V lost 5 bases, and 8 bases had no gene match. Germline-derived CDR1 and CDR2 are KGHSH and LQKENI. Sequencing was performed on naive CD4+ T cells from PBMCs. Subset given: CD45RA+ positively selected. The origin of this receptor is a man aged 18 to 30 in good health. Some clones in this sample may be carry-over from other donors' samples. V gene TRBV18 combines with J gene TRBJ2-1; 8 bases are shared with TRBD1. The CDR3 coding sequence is TGTGCCAGCTCAACGACAGAACAGGGGGCCTACAATGAGCAGTTCTTC. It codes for CASSTTEQGAYNEQFF.